Below are 23 T cell receptor beta chains sequenced from a single sample in a study of T cells after yellow fever vaccination. TCRdb analysed the 5' RACE reads with MiXCR anew, one entry per CDR3 protein. This table holds 110,000 to 150,000 distinct CDR3 sequences, 6.6% found once. The sample in question was CD4+ T cells sorted from PBMCs, obtained 10 days after the yellow fever booster vaccination. Receptors originate from a man aged 25-45 years who received the YFV17D yellow fever vaccine.

This clonotype was counted at least ten times. The chain recombines TRBV5-5 with TRBJ2-2; a possible D gene is TRBD2 (6 bases). This CDR3 has 16 residues. Germline-derived CDR1 and CDR2 are SGHKS and YYEKEE (reference sequence). The V end was cut by 3 bases, the J end by 2 bases, with 14 bases between. The CDR3 reads CASSSSGTSNTGELFF. The CDR3 DNA sequence: TGTGCCAGCAGCTCCTCCGGGACTTCCAACACCGGGGAGCTGTTTTTT.

The chain joins TRBV18 to TRBJ2-3, with TRBD1 matching 9 bases. The CDR3 extends over 16 amino acids. J lost 4 bases, V lost 0 bases, and 5 bases had no gene match. Germline V lookup: CDR1 KGHSH, CDR2 LQKENI. CDR3 in amino acids: CASSPPGQGGADTQYF. Here the CDR3 DNA reads TGTGCCAGCTCACCACCGGGACAGGGAGGCGCAGATACGCAGTATTTT.

This clonotype was counted between two and nine times. The gene calls are TRBV7-3 and TRBJ2-7, with D uncertain. The CDR3 spans 15 residues. Germline V lookup: CDR1 SGHTA, CDR2 FQGTGA. Trimming shortened V by 5 bases and J by 1 base, and 15 bases separated the two germline ends. CDR3: CASSDPSGPSYEQYF. CDR3 nucleotide sequence: TGTGCCAGCAGCGACCCATCGGGCCCATCCTACGAGCAGTACTTC.

This clonotype was counted at least ten times. The V call is TRBV5-6, the J call TRBJ1-6; D unclear. Trimming left V 5 bases short and J 5 bases short, with 14 bases between. The germline CDR1 and CDR2 sequences are SGHDT and YYEEEE. CDR3 length: 15 residues. Here the CDR3 DNA reads TGTGCCAGCAGGCTGCTAACAAGAGATAATTCACCCCTCCACTTT. It encodes CASRLLTRDNSPLHF.

This clonotype was counted many times. V gene TRBV12-3 or TRBV12-4 combines with J gene TRBJ1-2; no clear D. Deletions cut 2 bases from V and 8 bases from J, with 9 bases between. This CDR3 contains 12 residues. CDR3 residues: CASSLSDRGYTF. The CDR3 nucleotides are TGTGCCAGCAGTTTATCCGATAGGGGCTACACCTTC.

In this sample, this clonotype turned up many times. The rearrangement links TRBV29-1 to TRBJ2-7; D not resolved. Trimming removed 6 bases at V and 6 bases at J, with 12 bases between. Germline V gene data show CDR1 as SQVTM and CDR2 as ANQGSEA. The CDR3 is 11 amino acids. In DNA, the CDR3 is TGCAGCGTGGGGTCCGGTCTCGAGCAGTACTTC. Translated: CSVGSGLEQYF.

The chain couples TRBV5-5 to TRBJ2-7; D might be TRBD2 (6 bases). This CDR3 region has 13 residues. The V and J ends lost 2 bases and 7 bases respectively, with 13 bases between them. Germline loops: CDR1 SGHKS, CDR2 YYEKEE (reference sequence). CDR3 coding DNA: TGTGCCAGCAGCTTCGGGACTCTGGGGGAGCAGTACTTC. Its translation: CASSFGTLGEQYF. Filled out from reference TRBV5-5 and TRBJ2-7, the complete variable domain reads DAGVTQSPTHLIKTRGQQVTLRCSPISGHKSVSWYQQVLGQGPQFIFQYYEKEERGRGNFPDRFSARQFPNYSSELNVNALLLGDSALYLCASSFGTLGEQYFGPGTRLTVT.

This clonotype has ten or more counts. The chain combines TRBV29-1 with TRBJ2-3; weak D call: TRBD2 (5 bases). This CDR3 contains 13 residues. The V end lost 7 bases, the J end lost 2 bases, and 13 bases lay between the germline ends. Germline V gives CDR1 SQVTM, CDR2 ANQGSEA. This CDR3 reads CSATGSDTDTQYF. CDR3 in DNA: TGCAGCGCCACGGGTAGCGACACAGATACGCAGTATTTT.

This clonotype occurred many times. The rearrangement joins TRBV10-3 to TRBJ2-6; 10 bases are a match to TRBD1. This CDR3 has 18 amino acids. Trimming at V came to 3 bases and at J to 2 bases, leaving 7 bases not matched to a gene. Germline assignment: CDR1 ENHRY and CDR2 SYGVKD. CDR3 coding DNA: TGTGCCATCAGTGAACGGGACAGGGGACTTCCTGGGGCCAACGTCCTGACTTTC. Its translation: CAISERDRGLPGANVLTF.

Concerning this clonotype itself: This may be a read error, as it is one base from a much larger clone. V gene TRBV24-1 combines with J gene TRBJ1-2; 9 bases align to TRBD1. Germline V gene lookup returns CDR1 KGHDR and CDR2 SFDVKD. The CDR3 loop spans 13 amino acids. As DNA, the CDR3 is TGTGCCACCAGTGGACAGGGGGTGAATGGCTGCACCTTC. It specifies CATSGQGVNGCTF.

In its sample, this clonotype was seen many times. The V gene is TRBV6-2 or TRBV6-3, the J gene TRBJ1-1; 7 bases are shared with TRBD1. Trimming cost V 6 bases and J 8 bases; bases outside gene matches: 3. The CDR3 covers 11 residues. In germline, CDR1 is MNHEY, CDR2 SVGEGT. For the CDR3, the DNA is TGTGCCAGCAGGGAGACAGGGGAAGCTTTCTTT. The encoded protein is CASRETGEAFF.

This clonotype was observed at least ten times. The V gene is TRBV7-9, the J gene TRBJ1-1; possibly TRBD1 for D (5 bases). CDR1 and CDR2 from the germline V gene are SEHNR and FQNEAQ (reference sequence). V was pared by 3 bases and J by 1 base, with 6 bases between. This CDR3 region has 13 residues. The CDR3 reads CASSFGGNTEAFF. The CDR3 DNA follows: TGTGCCAGCAGCTTTGGGGGGAACACTGAAGCTTTCTTT.

This chain uses TRBV3-1 with TRBJ1-2; D remains ambiguous. CDR1 LGHDT and CDR2 YNNKEL come from the germline V gene (reference sequence). V was clipped by 0 bases and J by 8 bases, with 16 bases between them. This CDR3 has 15 residues. In DNA, the CDR3 is TGTGCCAGCAGCCAAGATACCCACACCGTAGACGGCTACACCTTC. The encoded protein is CASSQDTHTVDGYTF.

This clonotype was seen a handful of times. V and J are TRBV5-4 and TRBJ2-1; the D is unclear. The CDR3 is made up of 14 amino acids. Germline V gene data show CDR1 as SGHNT and CDR2 as YYREEE (reference sequence). Trimming left V 0 bases short and J 3 bases short, with 7 bases between. The CDR3 protein is CASSLGRNYNEQFF. The DNA for the CDR3 is TGTGCCAGCAGCTTGGGACGGAACTACAATGAGCAGTTCTTC.

This clonotype came up many times. The chain carries TRBV3-1 and TRBJ2-1; 12 positions match TRBD2. Per the germline V gene, CDR1 is LGHDT and CDR2 is YNNKEL (reference sequence). J lost 9 bases, V lost 3 bases, and 12 bases had no gene match. The CDR3 loop spans 17 amino acids. CDR3 loop: CASSHAKLAGGEGEQFF. The CDR3 nucleotides are TGTGCCAGCAGCCATGCCAAACTAGCGGGAGGTGAAGGTGAGCAGTTCTTC.

This clonotype occurred many times. The rearrangement joins TRBV12-3 or TRBV12-4 to TRBJ2-3, with 7 bases matching TRBD2. The CDR3 runs 14 residues. V dropped 3 bases and J dropped 6; count of bases not matched to a gene: 6. Here the CDR3 reads CASSFGGSRDTQYF. The CDR3 DNA follows: TGTGCCAGCAGTTTCGGCGGGAGTCGGGATACGCAGTATTTT.

The rearrangement joins TRBV18 to TRBJ2-3, with D possibly being TRBD2 (7 bases). With 6 bases removed from V and 2 bases from J, the gap between germline ends came to 15 bases. Germline-derived CDR1 and CDR2 are KGHSH and LQKENI. The CDR3 has 15 amino acids. CDR3 amino acids: CASSLSRGLTDTQYF. The CDR3 nucleotides read TGTGCCAGCTCCCTCTCGCGGGGGCTCACAGATACGCAGTATTTT.

This chain connects TRBV7-2 to TRBJ2-7; D gene unclear. This CDR3 comprises 16 residues. Germline CDR1 and CDR2: SGHTA and FQGNSA. V lost 4 bases, J lost 0 bases, and 16 bases lay in between. The CDR3: CASSSATRQFSYEQYF. The DNA of the CDR3 is TGTGCCAGCAGCTCCGCCACGCGCCAATTCTCCTACGAGCAGTACTTC.

This clonotype showed up just once. The gene calls are TRBV3-1 and TRBJ2-1; 14 positions agree with TRBD2. Trimming cost V 4 bases and J 10 bases; bases outside gene matches: 9. The V gene's germline CDR1 is LGHDT and CDR2 YNNKEL (reference sequence). This CDR3 has 16 amino acids. CDR3 nucleotides: TGTGCCAGCAGCCTAAGACTAGCGGGAGGGCAAGTGGAGCAGTTCTTC. Its translation is CASSLRLAGGQVEQFF.

This clonotype was picked up many times. V gene TRBV3-1 combines with J gene TRBJ1-3, with D perhaps TRBD1 (6 bases). The germline gives CDR1 LGHDT, CDR2 YNNKEL (reference sequence). The CDR3 runs to 16 residues. The ends were cut back, 2 bases at V and 4 bases at J, with 15 bases in the middle. CDR3 coding DNA: TGTGCCAGCAGCCAACCTACAGGGTCGCGCGGAAACACCATATATTTT. Translation gives CASSQPTGSRGNTIYF.

This clonotype has ten or more counts. CDR3 amino acids: CSARRRREGHNEQFF. The CDR3 coding sequence is TGCAGTGCTAGAAGGCGGCGGGAGGGGCACAATGAGCAGTTCTTC. The genes are TRBV20-1 and TRBJ2-1; 9 bases agree with TRBD2. Germline loops: CDR1 DFQATT, CDR2 SNEGSKA (reference sequence). The CDR3 is made up of 15 amino acids. The ends lost 2 bases at V and 5 bases at J; junction bases unmatched: 7.

In this sample, this clonotype turned up many times. The V call is TRBV7-3, the J call TRBJ2-3, with 11 positions matching TRBD2. Trimming at V came to 5 bases and at J to 4 bases, leaving 5 bases not matched to a gene. The germline gives CDR1 SGHTA, CDR2 FQGTGA. The CDR3 runs to 15 residues. CDR3 nucleotides: TGTGCCAGCAGCAGGGCTAGCGGGAGGCCAGATACGCAGTATTTT. Translated: CASSRASGRPDTQYF.

This clonotype appeared a few times. The V gene is TRBV20-1, the J gene TRBJ1-2; no definite D call. Per germline, CDR1 DFQATT and CDR2 SNEGSKA (reference sequence). Trimming took off 1 base at V and 1 base at J, with 10 bases between the two ends. The CDR3 is 14 residues long. As DNA, the CDR3 is TGCAGTGCTAGAGGTGGGCCGTATAACTATGGCTACACCTTC. Protein product: CSARGGPYNYGYTF.